Listed below are T cell receptor beta chains from one sample, sequenced in a study of T cell responses to AZD1222 COVID-19 vaccine. Profiled with immunoSEQ multiplex PCR; TCRdb holds only in-frame clones, not every one. The data contain over 100,000 clones, roughly nine tenths of them singletons. The sample here was peripheral blood, taken on day 0 of AZD1222 vaccination. These receptors were collected from an adult in good health. The conserved cysteine and the conserved F or W are not part of the CDR3 here.

cdr3_length: 11
j_call: TRBJ2-3
v_call: TRBV9
cdr3_aa: ASSAGLADTQY

cdr3_length: 14
j_call: TRBJ1-5
v_call: TRBV7-2
cdr3_aa: ASSLALRPETQPQH

cdr3_length: 11
j_call: TRBJ1-2
v_call: TRBV28
cdr3_aa: ASSWQGAYGYT

cdr3_length: 11
j_call: TRBJ1-2
v_call: TRBV27
cdr3_aa: ASSSGMSYGYT

cdr3_length: 10
j_call: TRBJ1-2
v_call: TRBV20-1
cdr3_aa: SASFGAGGYT

cdr3_length: 11
j_call: TRBJ1-3
v_call: TRBV4-1
cdr3_aa: ASSLIFGNTIY

cdr3_length: 13
j_call: TRBJ1-2
v_call: TRBV4-2
cdr3_aa: ASSPTFWARDGYT

cdr3_length: 11
j_call: TRBJ1-1
v_call: TRBV6-6
cdr3_aa: ASSFLDRLGAF

cdr3_length: 15
j_call: TRBJ1-5
v_call: TRBV4-1
cdr3_aa: ASSQQLGGYLNQPQH

cdr3_length: 16
j_call: TRBJ2-5
v_call: TRBV7-9
cdr3_aa: ASSLGLAGAQTQETQY

cdr3_length: 13
j_call: TRBJ2-7
v_call: TRBV11-2
cdr3_aa: ASSASPGQVYEQY

cdr3_length: 15
j_call: TRBJ1-5
v_call: TRBV5-8
cdr3_aa: ASSLDPGFFGNQPQH

cdr3_length: 15
j_call: TRBJ2-1
v_call: TRBV19
cdr3_aa: ASSIPRQSSSYNEQF

cdr3_length: 11
j_call: TRBJ1-6
v_call: TRBV11-2
cdr3_aa: ATTGTGNSPLH

cdr3_length: 11
j_call: TRBJ2-7
v_call: TRBV18
cdr3_aa: ASSPDPPGEQY

cdr3_length: 13
j_call: TRBJ2-1
v_call: TRBV5-4
cdr3_aa: ASSGRVAGFNEQF

cdr3_length: 11
j_call: TRBJ1-1
v_call: TRBV30
cdr3_aa: AWSLAGFTEAF

cdr3_length: 11
j_call: TRBJ1-1
v_call: TRBV13
cdr3_aa: ASSSGRGTEAF

cdr3_length: 14
j_call: TRBJ2-3
v_call: TRBV11-3
cdr3_aa: ASSLGTSGSTDTQY

cdr3_length: 13
j_call: TRBJ2-1
v_call: TRBV6-5
cdr3_aa: ASSQGWGSYNEQF

cdr3_length: 12
j_call: TRBJ2-2
v_call: TRBV5-1
cdr3_aa: ASGTGTSGGELF

cdr3_length: 9
j_call: TRBJ2-3
v_call: TRBV12-3/TRBV12-4
cdr3_aa: ASSLTDTQY

cdr3_length: 11
j_call: TRBJ1-1
v_call: TRBV19
cdr3_aa: ASSIQGGTEAF

cdr3_length: 13
j_call: TRBJ2-2
v_call: TRBV11-2
cdr3_aa: ASSTGRGVTGELF

cdr3_length: 14
j_call: TRBJ2-3
v_call: TRBV5-1
cdr3_aa: ASSFSGTGAPDTQY

cdr3_length: 13
j_call: TRBJ2-2
v_call: TRBV5-4
cdr3_aa: ASSLGTGVIGELF

cdr3_length: 11
j_call: TRBJ1-5
v_call: TRBV6-5
cdr3_aa: ASSYRENQPQH

cdr3_length: 13
j_call: TRBJ1-5
v_call: TRBV18
cdr3_aa: ASSPLNGVNQPQH

cdr3_length: 9
j_call: TRBJ2-7
v_call: TRBV6-2/TRBV6-3
cdr3_aa: ASSGMYEQY

cdr3_length: 11
j_call: TRBJ1-2
v_call: TRBV14
cdr3_aa: ASSRTDRAGYT

cdr3_length: 13
j_call: TRBJ1-2
v_call: TRBV5-6
cdr3_aa: ASSSLFGGIGGYT